Below, one TCR beta chain is given with its context. Its antigen remains unknown. The authors distributed each subset's genomic DNA evenly over several immunoSEQ plates. Some clones are missing from TCRdb's copy, which holds only in-frame ones; the method was immunoSEQ multiplex PCR. Here the sample spans about 2.1 million clones, over 85% being singletons. This record comes from a study of shared clonotypes between healthy human individuals. About the research overall: Ranging from 18 to 49 in age, donors were two women and a few men.

Per the germline V gene, CDR1 is ENHRY and CDR2 is SYGVKD. The CDR3 runs to 14 residues. Between the trimmed V and J ends, which lost 2 bases and 1 base, there was a span of 6 bases. Study-wide results and caveats: Some naive CD4 clonotypes, roughly 4.5%, turned up in common across several donors.

Naivety among CD8 cells was defined by CD45RO negativity and positive CCR7 selection, thereby excluding terminally differentiated effector memory CD45RA+ cells. Adult donors, all healthy and HIV-negative, had no recent acute infections or vaccinations. The chain carries TRBV10-3 and TRBJ1-5; D unresolved. Material for sequencing was naive CD8+ T cells from PBMCs. The clonotype comes from a man aged 18 to 30 in good health. Some clones in this sample may be carry-over from other donors' samples. CDR3 sequence (DNA): TGTGCCATCAGTGAGCAGAAAAGCAATCAGCCCCAGCATTTT. Translating gives CAISEQKSNQPQHF.